This T cell receptor beta chain was identified during a study of shared clonotypes between healthy human individuals. Trimming took 3 bases from V and 0 from J; bases not matched to a gene: 3. In germline, CDR1 is LNHNV, CDR2 YYDKDF (reference sequence). This CDR3 is 15 amino acids long. In the original analysis: Junction-only sequences without quality scores came from ImmunoSEQ, so filtering differed. The data were produced by immunoSEQ multiplex PCR, yet TCRdb's version contains in-frame clones alone and is incomplete. The V and J calls and clone size were taken over from that table, and D and trimming were inferred from the DNA. The profile covers about 110,000 clones, with around 68% appearing a single time and approximately 24% taken by the ten largest.

The source of this sequence is a woman between 25 and 40 years old in good health. The sequenced sample was memory CD8+ T cells sorted from blood. Subset reported: CD45RO+ cells pooled with CCR7-negative TemRA cells. The chain carries TRBV15 and TRBJ2-3, with 7 bases that match TRBD2. For the CDR3, the DNA is TGTGCCACCAGCAGCGGGAGGACAAGCACAGATACGCAGTATTTT. This encodes CATSSGRTSTDTQYF.